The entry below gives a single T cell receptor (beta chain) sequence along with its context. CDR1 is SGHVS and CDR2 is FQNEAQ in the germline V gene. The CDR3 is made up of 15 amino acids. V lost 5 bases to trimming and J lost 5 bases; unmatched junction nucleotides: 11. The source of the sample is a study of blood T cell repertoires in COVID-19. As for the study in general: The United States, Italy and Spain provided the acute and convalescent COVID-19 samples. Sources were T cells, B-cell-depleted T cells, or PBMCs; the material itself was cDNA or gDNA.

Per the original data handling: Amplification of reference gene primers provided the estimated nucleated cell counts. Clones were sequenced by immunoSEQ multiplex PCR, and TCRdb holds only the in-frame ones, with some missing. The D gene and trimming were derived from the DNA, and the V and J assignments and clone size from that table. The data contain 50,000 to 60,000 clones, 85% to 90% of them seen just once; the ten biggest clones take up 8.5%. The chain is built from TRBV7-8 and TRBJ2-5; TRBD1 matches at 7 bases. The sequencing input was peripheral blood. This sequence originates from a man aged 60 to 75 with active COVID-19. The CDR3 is CASSATLTGSETQYF. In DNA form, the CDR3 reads TGTGCCAGCAGCGCAACCTTGACAGGGTCGGAGACCCAGTACTTC.